These 18 T cell receptor beta chains share one sample of origin, sequenced in a study of a mutant IDH1 vaccine in newly diagnosed glioma. Time point described: week 23, last vaccination. The vaccine gave 300 ug of a 20-mer mutant IDH1 peptide subcutaneously per dose. This table comes from immunoSEQ multiplex PCR, and its TCRdb copy is limited to in-frame clones, with some not included. The data hold about 54,000 clones, with about 87% observed a single time. No antigen has been identified for these receptors. The specimen was PBMCs, collected from a glioma patient whose treatment included an IDH1 peptide vaccine. These receptors were taken from a man in his forties with glioma.

J is TRBJ2-7 and V is TRBV2; D possibly corresponds to TRBD1 (5 bases). V shed 5 bases and J shed 5 bases, with 10 bases lying between them. Germline V gene sequence: CDR1 SNHLY, CDR2 FYNNEI. The length of the CDR3 is 12 residues. The CDR3 is CASSLGADEQYF. CDR3 nucleotides: TGTGCCAGCAGTCTAGGGGCTGACGAGCAGTACTTC.

This sequence joins TRBV6-5 and TRBJ2-7; possible D gene TRBD1, 5 bases. Germline lookup yields CDR1 MNHEY and CDR2 SVGAGI. Trimming stripped 8 bases from V and 0 bases from J, with 17 bases between. The CDR3 is 15 amino acids. The CDR3 is CASLSGSPFSYEQYF. For the CDR3, the DNA is TGTGCCAGCTTATCAGGGTCACCCTTCTCCTACGAGCAGTACTTC.

The table lists this clone with a few counts. The V gene is TRBV7-9, the J gene TRBJ1-1, with D possibly being TRBD1 (5 bases). Between the trimmed V and J ends, which lost 0 bases and 4 bases, there was a span of 12 bases. The CDR3 runs to 15 residues. Germline loops: CDR1 SEHNR, CDR2 FQNEAQ (reference sequence). The CDR3 here is CASSLAAGVSTEAFF. The DNA of the CDR3 is TGTGCCAGCAGCTTAGCGGCGGGGGTGAGCACTGAAGCTTTCTTT. Looking up the rest from reference TRBV7-9 and TRBJ1-1 gives the full variable domain: DTGVSQNPRHKITKRGQNVTFRCDPISEHNRLYWYRQTLGQGPEFLTYFQNEAQLEKSRLLSDRFSAERPKGSFSTLEIQRTEQGDSAMYLCASSLAAGVSTEAFFGQGTRLTVV.

This clone appeared once. The chain has TRBV7-8 and TRBJ1-2; no firm D call. CDR1 is SGHVS and CDR2 is FQNEAQ in the germline V gene. The V and J ends lost 0 bases and 2 bases respectively, with 10 bases between them. The CDR3 length is 15 residues. The CDR3 protein is CASSLALSVNYGYTF. DNA for the CDR3: TGTGCCAGCAGCTTAGCCTTATCAGTGAACTATGGCTACACCTTC.

The chain couples TRBV5-1 to TRBJ2-1, with no clear D. The CDR3 is 14 residues long. From germline, CDR1 is SGHRS and CDR2 YFSETQ. V was shortened by 1 base and J by 2 bases, with 7 bases between the two germline ends. CDR3: CASSLWTPYNEQFF. The CDR3 nucleotides read TGCGCCAGCAGCTTGTGGACGCCCTACAATGAGCAGTTCTTC.

This clone showed up just once. The rearrangement uses TRBV5-1 and TRBJ2-7; TRBD2 might be the D (5 bases). CDR3 length equals 14 residues. Germline-derived CDR1 and CDR2 are SGHRS and YFSETQ. The V end was cut by 0 bases, the J end by 3 bases, with 10 bases between. CDR3 amino acids: CASSLEGSVYEQYF. DNA of the CDR3: TGCGCCAGCAGCTTGGAGGGTAGCGTCTACGAGCAGTACTTC.

This chain links TRBV6-5 with TRBJ2-1; 10 positions match TRBD2. This CDR3 region has 16 residues. Germline CDR1 is MNHEY and CDR2 is SVGAGI. V gave up 2 bases and J gave up 2 bases; unmatched junction bases: 3. The chain's CDR3 is CASSYTSGTTYNEQFF. DNA for the CDR3: TGTGCCAGCAGTTACACTAGCGGGACCACCTACAATGAGCAGTTCTTC.

V is TRBV14 and J is TRBJ2-1, with 8 bases lining up with TRBD2. Unmatched junction bases numbered 12, after V lost 2 bases and J lost 9 bases. The CDR3 length is 16 residues. The V gene's germline CDR1 is SGHDN and CDR2 FVKESK. The CDR3 here is CASSQWAGGGRREQFF. The CDR3 nucleotides read TGTGCCAGCAGCCAATGGGCGGGAGGAGGGCGCCGTGAGCAGTTCTTC.

This clone was picked up one time. This chain links TRBV29-1 with TRBJ2-1; 10 bases map to TRBD2. V was clipped by 7 bases and J by 9 bases; unmatched bases: 15. The germline CDR1 and CDR2 sequences are SQVTM and ANQGSEA. The CDR3 runs 15 residues. The CDR3 reads CSASRTSGKWSEQFF. In DNA form, the CDR3 reads TGCAGCGCCTCTCGAACTAGCGGGAAATGGAGTGAGCAGTTCTTC.

V is TRBV14 and J is TRBJ2-5; 15 bases are shared with TRBD2. The CDR3 consists of 16 residues. Trimming removed 4 bases from V and 5 bases from J; junction bases left unmatched: 5. Germline V gene sequence: CDR1 SGHDN, CDR2 FVKESK. DNA for the CDR3: TGTGCCAGCAGCCGGGGACTAGCGGGAGGCGGGGAGACCCAGTACTTC. Protein product: CASSRGLAGGGETQYF. The whole variable domain, filled in from reference TRBV14 and TRBJ2-5, reads EAGVTQFPSHSVIEKGQTVTLRCDPISGHDNLYWYRRVMGKEIKFLLHFVKESKQDESGMPNNRFLAERTGGTYSTLKVQPAELEDSGVYFCASSRGLAGGGETQYFGPGTRLLVL.

This rearrangement joins TRBV5-1 to TRBJ2-7; TRBD2 aligns across 8 bases. V was clipped by 6 bases and J by 3 bases; unmatched bases: 5. In germline, CDR1 is SGHRS, CDR2 YFSETQ. The CDR3 contains 13 residues. DNA of the CDR3: TGCGCCAGCACGGAAGCGGGGGACTACGAGCAGTACTTC. This encodes CASTEAGDYEQYF.

This chain links TRBV2 with TRBJ2-7; the D is unclear. V lost 6 bases and J 5 bases, leaving 5 bases between the germline ends. CDR3 length: 10 amino acids. The germline V gene has CDR1 SNHLY and CDR2 FYNNEI. The DNA for the CDR3 is TGTGCCAGCAGGGGAAACGAGCAGTACTTC. This translates into CASRGNEQYF. The entire variable domain, with the rest obtained from reference TRBV2 and TRBJ2-7, is as follows: EPEVTQTPSHQVTQMGQEVILRCVPISNHLYFYWYRQILGQKVEFLVSFYNNEISEKSEIFDDQFSVERPDGSNFTLKIRSTKLEDSAMYFCASRGNEQYFGPGTRLTVT.

The V gene is TRBV5-8, the J gene TRBJ1-5; D is perhaps TRBD1 (6 bases). Trimming took off 1 base at V and 3 bases at J, with 17 bases between the two ends. CDR1 is SGHTS and CDR2 is YDEGEE in the germline V gene. This CDR3 has 17 amino acids. In DNA form, the CDR3 reads TGTGCCAGCAGCTTGTGGGGGGGGCCTAGTTCCAATCAGCCCCAGCATTTT. It yields the protein CASSLWGGPSSNQPQHF.

The chain employs TRBV25-1 and TRBJ2-5; 9 nucleotides align to TRBD2. The CDR3 runs 14 residues. Per the germline V gene, CDR1 is MGHDK and CDR2 is SYGVNS. V was pared by 8 bases and J by 6 bases, with 10 bases of the junction left unmatched. CDR3 nucleotide sequence: TGTGCCAGCTCCACGCGGGAGGGCCGTCAGACCCAGTACTTC. The encoded protein is CASSTREGRQTQYF. Full variable domain (outside the CDR3, taken from reference TRBV25-1 and TRBJ2-5): EADIYQTPRYLVIGTGKKITLECSQTMGHDKMYWYQQDPGMELHLIHYSYGVNSTEKGDLSSESTVSRIRTEHFPLTLESARPSHTSQYLCASSTREGRQTQYFGPGTRLLVL.

The gene calls are TRBV5-1 and TRBJ1-5; 10 nucleotides align to TRBD1. J lost 5 bases, V lost 4 bases, and 6 bases had no gene match. Germline V gene data show CDR1 as SGHRS and CDR2 as YFSETQ. The CDR3 is made up of 15 amino acids. The CDR3 nucleotides are TGCGCCAGCAGCCCAAGGACAGGGGGAGATCAGCCCCAGCATTTT. Its translation is CASSPRTGGDQPQHF.

This rearrangement joins TRBV5-1 to TRBJ2-5, with 11 bases fitting TRBD1. The CDR3 contains 18 residues. After removal of 0 bases from V and 5 bases from J, the junction contained 12 bases not matched to a gene. Germline V lookup: CDR1 SGHRS, CDR2 YFSETQ. The CDR3 sequence is CASSLGTGGGSGAETQYF. The CDR3 bases are TGCGCCAGCAGCTTGGGGACAGGGGGCGGATCGGGAGCGGAGACCCAGTACTTC.

This clone was recorded only once. This chain links TRBV11-2 with TRBJ1-4; D possibly corresponds to TRBD1 (5 bases). V gave up 5 bases and J gave up 3 bases, with 13 bases separating them. The germline gives CDR1 SGHAT, CDR2 FQNNGV. The CDR3 spans 15 residues. CDR3 residues: CASSLTGPPNEKLFF. In nucleotides, the CDR3 is TGTGCCAGCAGCCTTACAGGACCTCCTAATGAAAAACTGTTTTTT.

This CDR3 reads CASSKFRENTGELFF. The CDR3 region has the DNA TGTGCCAGCAGTAAATTCAGGGAGAACACCGGGGAGCTGTTTTTT. The genes are TRBV6-6 and TRBJ2-2; perhaps TRBD1 as D (5 bases). Deletions cut 5 bases from V and 1 base from J, with 11 bases between. This CDR3 comprises 15 residues. The germline gives CDR1 MNHNY, CDR2 SVGAGI (reference sequence).